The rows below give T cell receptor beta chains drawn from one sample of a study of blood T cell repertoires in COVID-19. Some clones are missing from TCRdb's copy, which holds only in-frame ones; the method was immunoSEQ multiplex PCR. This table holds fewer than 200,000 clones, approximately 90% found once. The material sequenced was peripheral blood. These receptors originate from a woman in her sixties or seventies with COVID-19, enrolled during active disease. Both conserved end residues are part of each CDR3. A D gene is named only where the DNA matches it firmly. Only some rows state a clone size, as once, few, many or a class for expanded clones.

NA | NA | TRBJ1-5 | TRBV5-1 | TGCGCCAGCAGCGAACAGGGATCTAGCAATCAGCCCCAGCATTTT | CASSEQGSSNQPQHF
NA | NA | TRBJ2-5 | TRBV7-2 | TGTGCCAGCAGCGCCAGCCAAGCGGAGTTCCAAGAGACCCAGTACTTC | CASSASQAEFQETQYF
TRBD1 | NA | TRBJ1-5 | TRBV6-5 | TGTGCCAGCAGTTACACAGGGGGACAGCCCCAGCATTTT | CASSYTGGQPQHF
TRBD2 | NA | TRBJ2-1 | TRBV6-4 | TGTGCCAGCAGTGACAAGCGGGAGCGTAATGAGCAGTTCTTC | CASSDKRERNEQFF
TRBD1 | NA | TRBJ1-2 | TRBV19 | TGTGCCAGCGCAAAGGGACAGGGGAGTGGCTACACCTTC | CASAKGQGSGYTF
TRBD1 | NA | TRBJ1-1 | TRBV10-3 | TGTGCCATCAGTGAACCACACGGGACAGGGTGGTGGAACACTGAAGCTTTCTTT | CAISEPHGTGWWNTEAFF
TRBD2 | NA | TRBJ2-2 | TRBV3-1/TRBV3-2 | TGTGCCAGCAGCCAAGGACTAGCGGGAGCCGGCGGGGAGCTGTTTTTT | CASSQGLAGAGGELFF
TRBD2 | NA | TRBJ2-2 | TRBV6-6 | TGTGCCAGCCAAAATAGCGGGAGAAAAGGCACCGGGGAGCTGTTTTTT | CASQNSGRKGTGELFF
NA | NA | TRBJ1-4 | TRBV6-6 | TGTGCCAGCAGTTATCCGGGAAATGAAAAACTGTTTTTT | CASSYPGNEKLFF
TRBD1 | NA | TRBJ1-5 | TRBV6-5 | TGTGCCAGCGGACAGGTTAGCAATCAGCCCCAGCATTTT | CASGQVSNQPQHF
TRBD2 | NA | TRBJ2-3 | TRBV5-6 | TGTGCCAGCAGCTGGAGCGGACTAGCGGGAGGAGATACGCAGTATTTT | CASSWSGLAGGDTQYF
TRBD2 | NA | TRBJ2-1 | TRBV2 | TGTGCCAGCACCCCTTCGACTAGCGCCTTAAACAATGAGCAGTTCTTC | CASTPSTSALNNEQFF
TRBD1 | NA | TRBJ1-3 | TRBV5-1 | TGCGCCAGCAGCTTGGAGACAGGGGGCGGCACCATATATTTT | CASSLETGGGTIYF
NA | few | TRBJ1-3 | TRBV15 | TGTGCCACCAGCAGACCGCCCCCGGGGGGAGCTGGAAACACCATATATTTT | CATSRPPPGGAGNTIYF
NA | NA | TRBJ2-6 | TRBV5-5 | TGTGCCAGCAGCTTGGACGGCGGTGGGGCCAACGTCCTGACTTTC | CASSLDGGGANVLTF
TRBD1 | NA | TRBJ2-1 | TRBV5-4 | TGTGCCAGCAGCAGAGGACAGGGAGACTACAATGAGCAGTTCTTC | CASSRGQGDYNEQFF
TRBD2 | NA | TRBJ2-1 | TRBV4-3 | TGCGCCAGCAGCCAAGATCCGGGACTAGCGGGAGGGGGGGAGCAGTTCTTC | CASSQDPGLAGGGEQFF
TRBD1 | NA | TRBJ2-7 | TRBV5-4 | TGTGCCAGCAGCATCGACAGGGGAAACTCCTACGAGCAGTACTTC | CASSIDRGNSYEQYF
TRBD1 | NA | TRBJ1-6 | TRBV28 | TGTGCCAGCAGTTTTCCGGACAGGGTAGGCTCACCCCTCCACTTT | CASSFPDRVGSPLHF
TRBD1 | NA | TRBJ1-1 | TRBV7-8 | TGTGCCAGCAGCAGACAGGGGCCGAACACTGAAGCTTTCTTT | CASSRQGPNTEAFF
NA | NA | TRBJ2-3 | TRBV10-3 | TGTGCCATCATGGCAGGCACCACAGATACGCAGTATTTT | CAIMAGTTDTQYF
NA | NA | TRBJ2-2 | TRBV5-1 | TGCGCCAGCAGCTTGGACAGCACCGGGGAGCTGTTTTTT | CASSLDSTGELFF
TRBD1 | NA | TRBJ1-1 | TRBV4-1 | TGCGCCAGCAGCCAGAGACAGGGGAACACTGAAGCTTTCTTT | CASSQRQGNTEAFF
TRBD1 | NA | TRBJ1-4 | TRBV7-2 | TGTGCCAGCAGCTTAGGACAGGGGCCTGAAAAACTGTTTTTT | CASSLGQGPEKLFF
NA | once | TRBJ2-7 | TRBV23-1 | TGCGCCAGCAGTACCATCAGCGGAGGACCCTACGAGCAGTACTTC | CASSTISGGPYEQYF
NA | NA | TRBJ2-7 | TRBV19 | TGTGCCAGTAGTATCCAGAATACAAACTACGAGCAGTACTTC | CASSIQNTNYEQYF
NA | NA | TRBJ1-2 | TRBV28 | TGTGCCAGCAGACCCTTTCCCGGGAGTAACTATGGCTACACCTTC | CASRPFPGSNYGYTF
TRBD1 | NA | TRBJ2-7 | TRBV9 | TGTGCCAGCAGCGGCCAGGACCGGGACAGCTCCTACGAGCAGTACTTC | CASSGQDRDSSYEQYF
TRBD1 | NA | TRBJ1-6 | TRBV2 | TGTGCCAGCAGTCCCGGACAGGGGTCTTCACCCCTCCACTTT | CASSPGQGSSPLHF
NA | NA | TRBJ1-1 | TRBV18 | TGTGCCAGCTCACCACCGGTCGCAGGGCTTGAAGCTTTCTTT | CASSPPVAGLEAFF
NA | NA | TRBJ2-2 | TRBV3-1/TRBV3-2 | TGTGCCAGCAGCCAAGAACTCCCGGGGGAGCTGTTTTTT | CASSQELPGELFF
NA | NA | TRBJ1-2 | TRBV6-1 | TGTGCCAGCAGTGAGGGGGGGGCGCGGAATGGCTACACCTTC | CASSEGGARNGYTF
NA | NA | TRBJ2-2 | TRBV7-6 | TGTGCCAGCAGCTTATCCAGCGGTAACACCGGGGAGCTGTTTTTT | CASSLSSGNTGELFF
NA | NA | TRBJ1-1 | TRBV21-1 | TGTGCCAGCAGTACCGGGACAGGGGGCGTTGACACTGAAGCTTTCTTT | CASSTGTGGVDTEAFF
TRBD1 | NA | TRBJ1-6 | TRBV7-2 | TGTGCCAGCAGCAAAAGACCGGGACAGGCCAATTCACCCCTCCACTTT | CASSKRPGQANSPLHF
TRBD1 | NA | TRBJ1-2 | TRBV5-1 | TGCGCCAGCAGCTTCGGGGACAGGGGGCGTATGGATGGCTACACCTTC | CASSFGDRGRMDGYTF
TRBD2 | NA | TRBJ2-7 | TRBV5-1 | TGCGCCAGCAGCTTGGCGTCTAGCGGATTCTACGAGCAGTACTTC | CASSLASSGFYEQYF
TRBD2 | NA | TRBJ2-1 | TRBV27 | TGTGCCAGCAGTTTTCGTAGGACTAGCAGTGGGGATGAGCAGTTCTTC | CASSFRRTSSGDEQFF
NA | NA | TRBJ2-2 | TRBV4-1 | TGCGCCAGCAGCCAAGTGCGGGCGACCGGGGAGCTGTTTTTT | CASSQVRATGELFF
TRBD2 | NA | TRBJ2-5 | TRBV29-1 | TGCAGCGTTGAAGTCGGGGGGGAGACCCAGTACTTC | CSVEVGGETQYF
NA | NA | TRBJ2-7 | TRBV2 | TGTGCCAGCAGACGCGATACAGGGGAGGACGAGCAGTACTTC | CASRRDTGEDEQYF
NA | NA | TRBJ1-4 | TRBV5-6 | TGTGCCAGCAGGACGTTCAGGGCAACTAATGAAAAACTGTTTTTT | CASRTFRATNEKLFF
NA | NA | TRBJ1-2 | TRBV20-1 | TGCAGTGCTAGACGAGGCGAGAGCTACACCTTC | CSARRGESYTF
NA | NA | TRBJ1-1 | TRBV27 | TGTGCCAGCAGAAACCACAGGGTCCTGAACACTGAAGCTTTCTTT | CASRNHRVLNTEAFF
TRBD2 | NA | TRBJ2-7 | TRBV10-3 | TGTGCCATCAGTGGAAGCCAGAGCGGGAGCTACGAGCAGTACTTC | CAISGSQSGSYEQYF
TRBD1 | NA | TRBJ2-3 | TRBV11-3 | TGTGCCAGCAGCTTGTTCTCGGGGACAGAGTTTACTAGCACAGATACGCAGTATTTT | CASSLFSGTEFTSTDTQYF
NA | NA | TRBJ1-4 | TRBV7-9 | TGTGTTAGAGAAAAACTGTTTTTT | CVREKLFF
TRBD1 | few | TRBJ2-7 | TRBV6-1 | TGTGCCAGCAGTGAACAGGGGGTGGGCGAGCAGTACTTC | CASSEQGVGEQYF
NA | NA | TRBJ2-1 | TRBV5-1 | TGCGCCAGCAGCTTGGCATCCGGGTCCTACAATGAGCAGTTCTTC | CASSLASGSYNEQFF
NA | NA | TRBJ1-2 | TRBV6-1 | TGTGCCAGCAGTGAAAGGTGGCCGGAGAGTAGCTATGGCTACACCTTC | CASSERWPESSYGYTF
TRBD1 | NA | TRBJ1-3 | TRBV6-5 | TGTGCCAGCAGTTACGGGGACAGGTCCACTGGAAACACCATATATTTT | CASSYGDRSTGNTIYF
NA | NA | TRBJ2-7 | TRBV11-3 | TGTGCCAGCAGCTTAGATCTTTCCGGGACACTCTCGAAAGTAGAGCAGTACTTC | CASSLDLSGTLSKVEQYF
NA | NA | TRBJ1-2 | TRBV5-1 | TGCGCCAGCAGCTTCCCGGGTTCGGGCTATGGCTACACCTTC | CASSFPGSGYGYTF
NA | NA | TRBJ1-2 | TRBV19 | TGTGCCAGTAAAGCGGACCTCTATGGCTACACCTTC | CASKADLYGYTF
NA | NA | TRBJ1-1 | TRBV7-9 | TGTGCCAGCAGGGCCTCGCGACTTAACACTGAAGCTTTCTTT | CASRASRLNTEAFF